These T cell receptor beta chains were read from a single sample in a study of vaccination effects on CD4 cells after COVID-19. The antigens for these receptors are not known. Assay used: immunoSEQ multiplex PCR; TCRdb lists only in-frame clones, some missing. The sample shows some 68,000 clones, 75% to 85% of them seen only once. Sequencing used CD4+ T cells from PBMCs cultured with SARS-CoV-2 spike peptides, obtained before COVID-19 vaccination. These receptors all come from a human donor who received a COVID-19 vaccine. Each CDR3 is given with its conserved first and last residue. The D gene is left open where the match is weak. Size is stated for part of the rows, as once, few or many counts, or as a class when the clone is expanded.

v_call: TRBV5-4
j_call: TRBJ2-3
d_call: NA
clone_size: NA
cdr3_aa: CASSQKSIVHTDTQYF
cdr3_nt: TGTGCCAGCAGCCAAAAATCTATCGTGCATACAGATACGCAGTATTTT

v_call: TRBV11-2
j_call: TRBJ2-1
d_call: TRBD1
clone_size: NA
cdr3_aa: CASSLSRTFRGPYNEQFF
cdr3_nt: TGTGCCAGCAGCTTAAGCCGGACATTTAGGGGGCCCTACAATGAGCAGTTCTTC

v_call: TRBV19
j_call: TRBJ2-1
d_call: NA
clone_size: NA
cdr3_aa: CASTLIGGVGFDEQFF
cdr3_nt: TGTGCCAGTACCTTGATAGGGGGGGTAGGGTTCGATGAGCAGTTCTTC

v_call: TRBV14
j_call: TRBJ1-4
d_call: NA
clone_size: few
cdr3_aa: CASSQTVQILFF
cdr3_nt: TGTGCCAGCAGCCAGACAGTTCAGATACTGTTTTTT

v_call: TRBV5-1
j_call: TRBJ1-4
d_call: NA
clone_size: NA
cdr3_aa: CASSLAGGDPNEKLFF
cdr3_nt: TGCGCCAGCAGCTTGGCCGGGGGGGACCCTAATGAAAAACTGTTTTTT

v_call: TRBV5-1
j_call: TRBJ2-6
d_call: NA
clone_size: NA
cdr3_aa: CASSLVSVSGANVLTF
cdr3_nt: TGCGCCAGCAGCTTGGTTTCGGTTTCAGGGGCCAACGTCCTGACTTTC

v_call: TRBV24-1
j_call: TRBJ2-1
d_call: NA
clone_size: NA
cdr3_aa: CATSSIRGTFNNEQFF
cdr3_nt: TGTGCCACCAGTTCGATTCGGGGGACTTTTAACAATGAGCAGTTCTTC

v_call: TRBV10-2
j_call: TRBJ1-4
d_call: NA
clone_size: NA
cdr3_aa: CASSEVLRANEKLFF
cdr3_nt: TGCGCCAGCAGTGAGGTATTGAGAGCTAATGAAAAACTGTTTTTT

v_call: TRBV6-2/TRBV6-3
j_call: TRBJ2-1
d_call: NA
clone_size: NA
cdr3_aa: CASSLFTRLLSYNEQFF
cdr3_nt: TGTGCCAGCAGCCTGTTTACAAGACTCCTCTCCTACAATGAGCAGTTCTTC

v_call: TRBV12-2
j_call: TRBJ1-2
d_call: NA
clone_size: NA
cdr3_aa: CASRPPGGGYTF
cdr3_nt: TGTGCAAGTCGCCCCCCGGGTGGAGGCTACACCTTC

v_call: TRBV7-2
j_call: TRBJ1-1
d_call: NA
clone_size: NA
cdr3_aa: CASSSQGMNTEAFF
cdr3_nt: TGTGCCAGCAGCTCACAGGGAATGAACACTGAAGCTTTCTTT

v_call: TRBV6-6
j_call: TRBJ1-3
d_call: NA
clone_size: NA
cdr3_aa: CASSQLQGRGNTIYF
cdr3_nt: TGTGCCAGCAGTCAACTCCAGGGGAGAGGAAACACCATATATTTT

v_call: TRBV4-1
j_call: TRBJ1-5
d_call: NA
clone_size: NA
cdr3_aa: CASSQGVGGHQPQHF
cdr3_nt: TGCGCCAGCAGCCAAGGAGTGGGGGGGCATCAGCCCCAGCATTTT

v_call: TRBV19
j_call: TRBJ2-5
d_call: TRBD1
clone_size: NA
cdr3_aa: CASSIGRDRWGETQYF
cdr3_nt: TGTGCCAGTAGTATAGGGAGGGACAGGTGGGGGGAGACCCAGTACTTC

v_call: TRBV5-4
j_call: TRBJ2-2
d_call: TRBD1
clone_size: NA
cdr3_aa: CASSSDRGGDYTGELFF
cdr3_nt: TGTGCCAGCAGCTCGGACAGGGGTGGGGATTACACCGGGGAGCTGTTTTTT

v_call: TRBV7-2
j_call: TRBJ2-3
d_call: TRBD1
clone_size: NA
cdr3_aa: CAEVARDRLPDTQYF
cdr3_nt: TGTGCCGAGGTGGCCCGGGACAGGTTACCAGATACGCAGTATTTT

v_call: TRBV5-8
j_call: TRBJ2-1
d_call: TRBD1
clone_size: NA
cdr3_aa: CASSLGTGVNEQFF
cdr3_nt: TGTGCCAGCAGCTTGGGGACAGGGGTGAATGAGCAGTTCTTC

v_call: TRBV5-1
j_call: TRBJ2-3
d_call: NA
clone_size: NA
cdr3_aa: CASSLLFTDTQYF
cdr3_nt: TGCGCCAGCAGCTTGCTTTTCACAGATACGCAGTATTTT

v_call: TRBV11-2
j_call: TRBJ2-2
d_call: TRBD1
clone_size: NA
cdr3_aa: CASSRAGQGNTGELFF
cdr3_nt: TGTGCCAGCAGCCGAGCCGGACAGGGGAACACCGGGGAGCTGTTTTTT

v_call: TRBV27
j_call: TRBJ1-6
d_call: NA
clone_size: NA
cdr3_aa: CASRPFVPRDSPLHF
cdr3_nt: TGTGCCAGCAGACCCTTTGTGCCTCGAGATTCACCCCTCCACTTT

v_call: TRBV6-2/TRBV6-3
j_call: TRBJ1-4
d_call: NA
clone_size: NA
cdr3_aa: CASSIQNNEKLFF
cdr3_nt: TGTGCCAGCAGTATTCAGAATAATGAAAAACTGTTTTTT

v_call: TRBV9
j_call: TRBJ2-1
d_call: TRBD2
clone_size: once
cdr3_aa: CASSETAGAYNEQFF
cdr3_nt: TGTGCCAGCAGCGAGACAGCGGGGGCCTACAATGAGCAGTTCTTC

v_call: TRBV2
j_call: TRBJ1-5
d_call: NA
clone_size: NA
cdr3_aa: CASSDVSSNQPQHF
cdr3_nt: TGTGCCAGCAGTGATGTGTCAAGCAATCAGCCCCAGCATTTT

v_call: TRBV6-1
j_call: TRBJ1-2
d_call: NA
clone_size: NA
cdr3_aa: CASSEAYGYTF
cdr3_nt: TGTGCCAGCAGTGAAGCTTATGGCTACACCTTC

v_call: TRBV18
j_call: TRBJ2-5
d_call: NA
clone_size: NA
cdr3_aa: CASSPGTTKETQYF
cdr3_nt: TGTGCCAGCTCTCCCGGGACAACAAAAGAGACCCAGTACTTC

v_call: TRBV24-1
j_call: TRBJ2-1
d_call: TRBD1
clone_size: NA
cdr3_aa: CATSSPPGTAVNEQFF
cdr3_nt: TGTGCCACCTCCTCCCCCCCTGGGACAGCCGTGAATGAGCAGTTCTTC

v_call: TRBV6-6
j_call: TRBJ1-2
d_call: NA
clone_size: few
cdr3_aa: CASFSGNYGYTF
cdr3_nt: TGTGCCAGCTTCTCAGGGAACTATGGCTACACCTTC

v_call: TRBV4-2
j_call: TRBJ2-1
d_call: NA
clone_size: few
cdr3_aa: CASSRWEHEQFF
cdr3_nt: TGTGCCAGCAGCCGCTGGGAGCATGAGCAGTTCTTC

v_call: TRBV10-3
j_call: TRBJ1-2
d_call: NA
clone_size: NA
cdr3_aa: CAISESAAVFSYTF
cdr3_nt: TGTGCCATCAGTGAGTCGGCTGCTGTCTTTAGCTACACCTTC

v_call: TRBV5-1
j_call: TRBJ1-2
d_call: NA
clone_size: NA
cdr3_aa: CASSSLRGNYGYTF
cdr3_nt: TGCGCCAGCAGCAGTTTAAGGGGTAACTATGGCTACACCTTC

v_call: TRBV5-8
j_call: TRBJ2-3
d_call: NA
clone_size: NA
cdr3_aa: CASPNHPSREPDTQYF
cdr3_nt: TGTGCCAGCCCAAACCACCCAAGTCGAGAACCAGATACGCAGTATTTT

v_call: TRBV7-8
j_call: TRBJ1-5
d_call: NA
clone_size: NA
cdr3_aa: CASSLRGGDQPQHF
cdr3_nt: TGTGCCAGCAGCTTACGCGGAGGGGATCAGCCCCAGCATTTT

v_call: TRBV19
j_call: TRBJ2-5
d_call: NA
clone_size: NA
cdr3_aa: CASSTGSRSSAQYF
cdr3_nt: TGTGCCAGCAGTACCGGCTCTAGATCTTCGGCCCAGTACTTC

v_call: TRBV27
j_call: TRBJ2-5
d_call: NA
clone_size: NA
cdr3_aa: CASSPQTLIKETQYF
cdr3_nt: TGTGCCAGCAGTCCTCAGACCCTGATAAAGGAGACCCAGTACTTC

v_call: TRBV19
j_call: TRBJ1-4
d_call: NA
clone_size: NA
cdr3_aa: CASSMRVYEKLFF
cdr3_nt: TGTGCCAGTAGTATGCGGGTTTATGAAAAACTGTTTTTT

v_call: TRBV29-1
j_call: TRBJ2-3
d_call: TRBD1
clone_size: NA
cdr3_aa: CSVRGLGADTQYF
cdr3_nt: TGCAGCGTCAGGGGGCTTGGTGCAGATACGCAGTATTTT

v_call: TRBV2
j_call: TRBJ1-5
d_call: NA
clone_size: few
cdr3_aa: CASSFRGQNNQPQHF
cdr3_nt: TGTGCCAGCAGTTTTCGGGGCCAGAACAATCAGCCCCAGCATTTT

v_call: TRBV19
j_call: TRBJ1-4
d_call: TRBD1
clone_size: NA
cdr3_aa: CASSIGGQGALGEKLFF
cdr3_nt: TGTGCCAGTAGTATAGGGGGACAGGGGGCCCTCGGTGAAAAACTGTTTTTT

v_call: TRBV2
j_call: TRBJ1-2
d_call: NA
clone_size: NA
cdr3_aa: CASSWVEVLYGYTF
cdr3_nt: TGTGCCAGCAGTTGGGTAGAGGTCCTATACGGCTACACCTTC

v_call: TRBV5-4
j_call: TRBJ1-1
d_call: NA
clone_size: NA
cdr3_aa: CASSLAAGNTEAFF
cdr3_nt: TGTGCCAGCAGCTTGGCCGCAGGGAACACTGAAGCTTTCTTT

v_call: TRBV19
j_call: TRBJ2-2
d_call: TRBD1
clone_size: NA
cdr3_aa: CASRDRGRDTGELFF
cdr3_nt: TGTGCCAGTAGAGACAGGGGGCGCGACACCGGGGAGCTGTTTTTT

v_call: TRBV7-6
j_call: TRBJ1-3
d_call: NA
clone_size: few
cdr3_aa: CASSLMSGPGNTIYF
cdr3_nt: TGTGCCAGCAGCTTGATGTCTGGCCCTGGAAACACCATATATTTT

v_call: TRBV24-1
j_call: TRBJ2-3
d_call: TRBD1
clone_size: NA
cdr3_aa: CATSRDRGLLSTDTQYF
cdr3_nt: TGTGCCACCAGCCGGGACAGGGGGTTACTTAGCACAGATACGCAGTATTTT

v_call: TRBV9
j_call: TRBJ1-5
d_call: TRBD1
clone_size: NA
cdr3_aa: CASSKDREGQPQHF
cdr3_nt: TGTGCCAGCAGCAAAGACAGGGAAGGACAGCCCCAGCATTTT

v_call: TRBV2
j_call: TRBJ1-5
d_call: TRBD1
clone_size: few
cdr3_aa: CASSGWDREQPQHF
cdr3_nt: TGTGCCAGCAGTGGTTGGGACAGGGAACAGCCCCAGCATTTT

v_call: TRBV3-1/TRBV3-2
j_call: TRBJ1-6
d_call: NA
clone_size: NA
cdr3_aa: CASSQDGGRDSPLHF
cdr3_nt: TGTGCCAGCAGCCAAGACGGGGGGAGGGATTCACCCCTCCACTTT

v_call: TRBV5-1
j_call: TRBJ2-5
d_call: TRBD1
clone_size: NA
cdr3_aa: CASRETYRGREQETQYF
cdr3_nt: TGCGCCAGTAGAGAGACGTACAGGGGGCGCGAGCAAGAGACCCAGTACTTC

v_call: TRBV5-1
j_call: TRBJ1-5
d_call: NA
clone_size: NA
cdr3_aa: CASSLFAGSLYSNQPQHF
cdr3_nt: TGCGCCAGCAGCTTGTTCGCGGGTTCCCTATATAGCAATCAGCCCCAGCATTTT

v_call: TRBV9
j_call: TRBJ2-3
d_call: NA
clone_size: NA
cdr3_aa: CASSVGDTDTQYF
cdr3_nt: TGTGCCAGCAGCGTCGGTGACACAGATACGCAGTATTTT

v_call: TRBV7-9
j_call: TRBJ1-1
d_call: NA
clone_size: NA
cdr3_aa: CASSSCLPQSGFF
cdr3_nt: TGTGCCAGCAGCTCGTGTTTACCCCAGTCGGGGTTCTTT

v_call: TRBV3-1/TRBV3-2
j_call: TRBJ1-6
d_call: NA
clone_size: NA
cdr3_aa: CASSQDRTEGSPLHF
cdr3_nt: TGTGCCAGCAGCCAAGATAGGACGGAGGGTTCACCCCTCCACTTT

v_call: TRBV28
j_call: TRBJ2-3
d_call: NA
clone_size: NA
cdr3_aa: CASSGRRRTSTTDTQYF
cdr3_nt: TGTGCCAGCAGTGGGCGTCGTAGGACATCCACCACAGATACGCAGTATTTT

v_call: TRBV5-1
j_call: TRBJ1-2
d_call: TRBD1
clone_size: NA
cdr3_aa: CASSFPGQGPDGYTF
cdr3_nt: TGCGCCAGCAGCTTCCCGGGACAGGGGCCGGATGGCTACACCTTC

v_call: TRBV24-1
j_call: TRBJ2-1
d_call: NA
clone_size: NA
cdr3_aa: CATSSYNEQFF
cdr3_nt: TGTGCCACCAGTAGCTACAATGAGCAGTTCTTC